The clone carrying this T cell receptor (beta chain) occurred a few times. This specimen comes from a study of patients and donors after allogeneic stem cell transplantation. TCRdb re-analysed the RT-PCR reads in MiXCR, keeping a single row per CDR3 protein. The sample consists of about 100,000 distinct CDR3 sequences, over 30% of them appearing once. Germline V lookup: CDR1 DFQATT, CDR2 SNEGSKA (reference sequence). This CDR3 is 13 amino acids long. Trimming took 5 bases from V and 9 from J, leaving 17 bases between them. Sequenced input: blood, either unsorted or a sorted T cell fraction (not recorded which). The source of this sequence is a human donor who was either an allogeneic HSCT recipient or a stem cell or donor lymphocyte infusion donor (not recorded which). It is not recorded whose cells these are; they may come from a transplant donor. The rearrangement joins TRBV20-1 to TRBJ2-1; D is perhaps TRBD1 or TRBD2 (5 bases each). CDR3 DNA sequence: TGCAGTGCTCAACGAGGGGAGACTCTTGAGCAGTTCTTC. As protein: CSAQRGETLEQFF.